This T cell receptor (beta chain) was documented in a study of cytomegalovirus exposure and HLA in healthy donors. Primers included in the PCR were 60 Vbeta and 13 Jbeta primers. Sequencing was performed with immunoSEQ multiplex PCR; in TCRdb, only in-frame clones are kept and a portion is missing. The top ten clones hold 10% to 12% of a sample with roughly 120,000 clones, approximately 85% of them seen once. Trimming took 0 bases from V and 4 from J, leaving 7 bases between them. This CDR3 has 13 residues. The V gene's germline CDR1 is MNHEY and CDR2 SMNVEV (reference sequence). Specimen: PBMCs. V usage is TRBV27 and J usage is TRBJ2-7; TRBD2 might be the D (6 bases). This clonotype originated in a male donor in good health and CMV-seropositive. CDR3 sequence: CASSLSGGYEQYF. DNA for the CDR3: TGTGCCAGCAGTTTATCGGGGGGATACGAGCAGTACTTC.